This TCR beta chain was identified during a study of T cell changes during pregnancy in multiple sclerosis (dated by TCRdb to the late 2010s). Turning to the overall study: The study looked at changes in the T cell repertoire across pregnancy in women with multiple sclerosis.

From the cysteine up to the phenylalanine, the CDR3 has a length of 14 residues. Only the CDR3 part of the read is kept: 42 bases, read in frame from the first base. Germline trimming: 4 bases from V, 5 bases from J; junction bases outside gene matches: 4. CDR1 KGHSH and CDR2 LQKENI were looked up in the germline V gene. About this clone: Its antigen is unknown. The sample holds no much larger clone one base away, and base qualities are not on file.

The method behind the library was the immunoSEQ multiplex PCR assay. Held by TCRdb, this immuneACCESS table contains in-frame sequences only and omits some clones. Under half of the omission traces to an unresolved V gene where checked; the cause of the rest is unknown. The sample includes approximately 51,000 clones, with roughly 90% observed a single time. The leading ten clones occupy 0.45% to 0.65% of the sample. The rearranged segments are TRBV18 and TRBJ2-5; a stretch of 10 junction bases matches TRBD2. The sample here was CD4+ T cells from peripheral blood mononuclear cells, taken after pregnancy. The origin of this receptor is a female donor with multiple sclerosis, enrolled in a pregnancy study. CDR3 region: CASSQTSGSETQYF. The sequence in DNA is TGTGCCAGCTCACAGACTAGCGGGTCGGAGACCCAGTACTTC.